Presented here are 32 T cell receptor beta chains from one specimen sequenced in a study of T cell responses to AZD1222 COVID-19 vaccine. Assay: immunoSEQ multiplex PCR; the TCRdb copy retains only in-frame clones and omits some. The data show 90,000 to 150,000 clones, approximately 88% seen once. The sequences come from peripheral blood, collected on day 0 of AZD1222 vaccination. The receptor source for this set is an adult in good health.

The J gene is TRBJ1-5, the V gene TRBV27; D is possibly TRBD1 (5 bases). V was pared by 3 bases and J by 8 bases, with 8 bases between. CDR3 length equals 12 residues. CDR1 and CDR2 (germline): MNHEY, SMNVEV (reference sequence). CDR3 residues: CASSFGGEPQHF. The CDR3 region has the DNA TGTGCCAGCAGTTTTGGGGGAGAGCCCCAGCATTTT.

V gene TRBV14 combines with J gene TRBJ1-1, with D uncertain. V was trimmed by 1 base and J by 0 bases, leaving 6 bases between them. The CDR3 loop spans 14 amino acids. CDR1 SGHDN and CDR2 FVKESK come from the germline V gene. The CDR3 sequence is CASSQGPLNTEAFF. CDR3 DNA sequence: TGTGCCAGCAGCCAAGGGCCGCTGAACACTGAAGCTTTCTTT.

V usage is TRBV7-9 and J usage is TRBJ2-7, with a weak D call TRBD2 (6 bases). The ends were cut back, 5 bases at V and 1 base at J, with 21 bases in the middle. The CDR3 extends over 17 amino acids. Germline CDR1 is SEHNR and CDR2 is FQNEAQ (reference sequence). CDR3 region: CASSIHAGSALSYEQYF. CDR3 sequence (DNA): TGTGCCAGCAGCATCCATGCGGGGTCAGCCTTATCCTACGAGCAGTACTTC.

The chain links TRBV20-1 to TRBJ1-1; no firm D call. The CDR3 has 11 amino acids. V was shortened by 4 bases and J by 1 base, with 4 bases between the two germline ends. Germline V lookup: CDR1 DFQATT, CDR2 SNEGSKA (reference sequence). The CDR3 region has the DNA TGCAGTGCTACAAAGAACACTGAAGCTTTCTTT. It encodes CSATKNTEAFF.

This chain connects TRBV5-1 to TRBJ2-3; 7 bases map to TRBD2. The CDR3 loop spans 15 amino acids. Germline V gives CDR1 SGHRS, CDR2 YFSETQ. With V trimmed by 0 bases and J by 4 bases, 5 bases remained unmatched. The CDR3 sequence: CASSLGGSGPDTQYF. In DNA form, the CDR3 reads TGCGCCAGCAGCTTGGGGGGTAGCGGGCCAGATACGCAGTATTTT.

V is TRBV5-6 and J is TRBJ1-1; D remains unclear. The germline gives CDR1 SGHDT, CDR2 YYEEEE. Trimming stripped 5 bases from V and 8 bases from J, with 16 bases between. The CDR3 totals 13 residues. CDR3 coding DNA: TGTGCCAGCAGGGAGATCAAGGGCAACGAAGCTTTCTTT. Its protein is CASREIKGNEAFF.

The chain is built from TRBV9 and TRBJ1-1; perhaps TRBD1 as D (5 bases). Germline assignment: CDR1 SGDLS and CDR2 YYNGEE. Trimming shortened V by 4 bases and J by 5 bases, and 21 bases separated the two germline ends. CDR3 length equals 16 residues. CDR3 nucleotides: TGTGCCAGCAGCCCGCGACAGATTACAAAGGGGACTGAAGCTTTCTTT. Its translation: CASSPRQITKGTEAFF.

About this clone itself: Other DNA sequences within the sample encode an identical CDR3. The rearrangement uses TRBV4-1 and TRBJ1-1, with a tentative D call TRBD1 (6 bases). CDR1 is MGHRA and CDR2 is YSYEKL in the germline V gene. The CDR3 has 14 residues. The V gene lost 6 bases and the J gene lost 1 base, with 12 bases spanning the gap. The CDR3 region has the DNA TGCGCCAGCAGTAGGACGGACAGGAACACTGAAGCTTTCTTT. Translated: CASSRTDRNTEAFF.

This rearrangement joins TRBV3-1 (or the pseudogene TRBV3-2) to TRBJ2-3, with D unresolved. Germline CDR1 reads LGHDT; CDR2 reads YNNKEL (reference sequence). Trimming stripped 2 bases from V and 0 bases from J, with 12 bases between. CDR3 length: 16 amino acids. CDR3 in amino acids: CASSQRGSYSTDTQYF. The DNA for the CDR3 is TGTGCCAGCAGCCAACGCGGATCCTATAGCACAGATACGCAGTATTTT.

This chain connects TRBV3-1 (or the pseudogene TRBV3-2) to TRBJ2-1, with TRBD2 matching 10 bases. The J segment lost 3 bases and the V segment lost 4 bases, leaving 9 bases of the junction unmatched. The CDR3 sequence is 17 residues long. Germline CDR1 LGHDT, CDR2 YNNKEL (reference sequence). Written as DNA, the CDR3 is TGTGCCAGCAGCCCCATGGGGGGACTAGCGAACTACAATGAGCAGTTCTTC. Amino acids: CASSPMGGLANYNEQFF.

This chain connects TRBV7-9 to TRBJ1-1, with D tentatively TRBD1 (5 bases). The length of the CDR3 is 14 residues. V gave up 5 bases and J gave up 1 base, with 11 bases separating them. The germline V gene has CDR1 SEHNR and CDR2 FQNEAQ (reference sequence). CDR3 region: CASSPGGANTEAFF. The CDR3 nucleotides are TGTGCCAGCAGCCCCGGTGGGGCGAACACTGAAGCTTTCTTT.

DNA of the CDR3: TGTGCCAGCAGTGATTTAGGGTCGGCGGGGGGCGGTTCACCCCTCCACTTT. It encodes CASSDLGSAGGGSPLHF. The chain links TRBV2 to TRBJ1-6, with D perhaps matching TRBD1 (6 bases). The germline CDR1 and CDR2 sequences are SNHLY and FYNNEI. V was cut by 3 bases and J by 9 bases, with 21 bases left in between. The CDR3 is 17 residues long.

The CDR3 DNA sequence: TGTGCCAGCAGCTTAGGGGGACGGAGCTCTGGAAACACCATATATTTT. It yields the protein CASSLGGRSSGNTIYF. The chain has TRBV7-8 and TRBJ1-3; tentatively, D is TRBD1 (5 bases). The CDR3 sequence is 16 residues long. V was clipped by 1 base and J by 0 bases, with 10 bases between them. Germline CDR1 SGHVS, CDR2 FQNEAQ.

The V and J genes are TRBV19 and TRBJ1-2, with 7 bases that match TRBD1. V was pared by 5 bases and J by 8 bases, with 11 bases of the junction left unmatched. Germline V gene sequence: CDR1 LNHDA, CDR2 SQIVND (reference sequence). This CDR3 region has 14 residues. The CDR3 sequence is CASSGQDRVSGYTF. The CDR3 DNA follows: TGTGCCAGTAGTGGCCAAGACAGGGTTTCAGGCTACACCTTC. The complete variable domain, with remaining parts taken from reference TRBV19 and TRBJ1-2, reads DGGITQSPKYLFRKEGQNVTLSCEQNLNHDAMYWYRQDPGQGLRLIYYSQIVNDFQKGDIAEGYSVSREKKESFPLTVTSAQKNPTAFYLCASSGQDRVSGYTFGSGTRLTVV.

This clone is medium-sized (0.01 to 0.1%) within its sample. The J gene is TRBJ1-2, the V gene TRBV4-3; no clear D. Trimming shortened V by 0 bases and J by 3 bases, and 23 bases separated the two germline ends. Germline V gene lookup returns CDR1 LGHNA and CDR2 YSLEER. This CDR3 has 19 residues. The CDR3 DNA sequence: TGCGCCAGCAGCCAAGATGAGTGGCGGGCAGTGGGAAAAGACTATGGCTACACCTTC. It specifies CASSQDEWRAVGKDYGYTF.

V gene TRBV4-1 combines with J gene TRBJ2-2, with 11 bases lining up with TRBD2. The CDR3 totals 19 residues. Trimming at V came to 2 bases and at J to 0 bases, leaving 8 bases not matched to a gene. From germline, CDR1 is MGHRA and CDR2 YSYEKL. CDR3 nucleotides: TGCGCCAGCAGCCAACGACTAGCGGGGAGGTTCGCGAACACCGGGGAGCTGTTTTTT. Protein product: CASSQRLAGRFANTGELFF.

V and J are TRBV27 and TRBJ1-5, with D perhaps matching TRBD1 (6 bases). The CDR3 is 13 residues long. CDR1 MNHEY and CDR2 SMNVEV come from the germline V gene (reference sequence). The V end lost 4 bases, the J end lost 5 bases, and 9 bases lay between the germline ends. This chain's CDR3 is CASSSNRDQPQHF. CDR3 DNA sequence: TGTGCCAGCAGTTCAAACAGGGATCAGCCCCAGCATTTT.

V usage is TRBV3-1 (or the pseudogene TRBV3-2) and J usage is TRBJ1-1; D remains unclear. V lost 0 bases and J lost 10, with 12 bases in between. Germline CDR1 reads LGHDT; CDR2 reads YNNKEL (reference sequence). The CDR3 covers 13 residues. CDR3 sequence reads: CASSQEVFSGAFF. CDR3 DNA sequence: TGTGCCAGCAGCCAAGAGGTATTCTCAGGAGCTTTCTTT.

The CDR3: CASSTKVAAFF. The CDR3 DNA sequence: TGTGCCAGCAGCACAAAAGTTGCGGCTTTCTTT. The chain combines TRBV5-6 with TRBJ1-1, with unresolved D. The V end lost 4 bases, the J end lost 11 bases, and 12 bases lay between the germline ends. The CDR3 is 11 residues long. Germline V gene sequence: CDR1 SGHDT, CDR2 YYEEEE.

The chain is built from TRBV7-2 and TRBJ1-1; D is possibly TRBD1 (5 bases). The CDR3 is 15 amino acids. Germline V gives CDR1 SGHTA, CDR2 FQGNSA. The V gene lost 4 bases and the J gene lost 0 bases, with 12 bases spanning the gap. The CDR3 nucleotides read TGTGCCAGCAGCTCTTTGACGGGGGTGAACACTGAAGCTTTCTTT. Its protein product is CASSSLTGVNTEAFF.

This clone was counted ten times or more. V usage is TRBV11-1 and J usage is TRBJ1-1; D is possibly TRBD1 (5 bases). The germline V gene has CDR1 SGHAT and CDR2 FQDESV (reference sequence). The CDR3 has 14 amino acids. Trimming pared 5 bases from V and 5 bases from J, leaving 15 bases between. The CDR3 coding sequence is TGTGCCAGCAGCCGATGGGGGGTCGGGACTGAAGCTTTCTTT. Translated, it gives CASSRWGVGTEAFF.

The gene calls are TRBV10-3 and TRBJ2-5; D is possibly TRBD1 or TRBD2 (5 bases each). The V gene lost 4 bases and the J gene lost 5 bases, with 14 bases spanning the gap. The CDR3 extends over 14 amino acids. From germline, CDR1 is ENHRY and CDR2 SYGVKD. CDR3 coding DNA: TGTGCCATCAGTGCAGGAGTTGAGGGGGAGACCCAGTACTTC. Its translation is CAISAGVEGETQYF.

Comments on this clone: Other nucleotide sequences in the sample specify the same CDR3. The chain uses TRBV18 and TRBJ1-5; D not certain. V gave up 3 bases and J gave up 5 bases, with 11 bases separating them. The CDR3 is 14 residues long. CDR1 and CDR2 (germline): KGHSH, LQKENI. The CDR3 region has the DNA TGTGCCAGCTCACCCTCGGACGGCGATCAGCCCCAGCATTTT. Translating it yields CASSPSDGDQPQHF.

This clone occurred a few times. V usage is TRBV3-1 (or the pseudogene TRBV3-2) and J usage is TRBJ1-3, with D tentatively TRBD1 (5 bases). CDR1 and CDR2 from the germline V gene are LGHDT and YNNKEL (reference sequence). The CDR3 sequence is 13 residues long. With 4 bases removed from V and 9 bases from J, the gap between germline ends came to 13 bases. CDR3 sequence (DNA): TGTGCCAGCAGCCTTCAGGGCGGGAGCACCATATATTTT. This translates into CASSLQGGSTIYF.

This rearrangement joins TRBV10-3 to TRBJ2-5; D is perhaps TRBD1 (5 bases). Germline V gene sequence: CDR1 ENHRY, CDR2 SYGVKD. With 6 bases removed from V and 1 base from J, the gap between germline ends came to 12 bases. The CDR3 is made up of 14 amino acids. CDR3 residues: CAISTQAFQETQYF. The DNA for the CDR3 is TGTGCCATCAGCACACAGGCCTTCCAAGAGACCCAGTACTTC.

The CDR3 DNA follows: TGTGCCAGTAGTATATGGGGTTACAATCAGCCCCAGCATTTT. Its translation: CASSIWGYNQPQHF. The chain couples TRBV19 to TRBJ1-5; D is undetermined. The CDR3 loop spans 14 amino acids. In germline, CDR1 is LNHDA, CDR2 SQIVND (reference sequence). Trimming cost V 2 bases and J 3 bases, with 8 bases left between them.

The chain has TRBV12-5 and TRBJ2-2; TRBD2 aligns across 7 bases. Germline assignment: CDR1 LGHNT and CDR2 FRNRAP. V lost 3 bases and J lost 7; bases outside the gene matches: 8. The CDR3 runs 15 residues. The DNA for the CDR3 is TGTGCTAGTGGTTTTGGGCTAGCGGTGGGCGGGGAGCTGTTTTTT. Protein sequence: CASGFGLAVGGELFF.

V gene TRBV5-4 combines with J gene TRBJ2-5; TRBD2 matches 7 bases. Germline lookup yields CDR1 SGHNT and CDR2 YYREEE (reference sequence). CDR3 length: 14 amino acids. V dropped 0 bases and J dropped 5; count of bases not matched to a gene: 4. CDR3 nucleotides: TGTGCCAGCAGCTTGGACTGGGGAGGGGAGACCCAGTACTTC. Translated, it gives CASSLDWGGETQYF.

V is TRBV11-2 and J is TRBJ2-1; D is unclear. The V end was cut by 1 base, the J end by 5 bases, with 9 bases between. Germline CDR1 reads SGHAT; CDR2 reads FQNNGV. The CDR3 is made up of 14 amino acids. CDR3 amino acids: CASSLGLHDNEQFF. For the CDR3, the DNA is TGTGCCAGCAGCTTAGGACTCCACGACAATGAGCAGTTCTTC.

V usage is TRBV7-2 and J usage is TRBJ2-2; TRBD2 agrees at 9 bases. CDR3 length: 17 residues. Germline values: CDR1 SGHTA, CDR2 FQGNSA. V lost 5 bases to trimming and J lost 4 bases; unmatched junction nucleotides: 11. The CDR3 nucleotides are TGTGCCAGCAGCCCGAGGGGCGGGGGGGTATCCACCGGGGAGCTGTTTTTT. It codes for CASSPRGGGVSTGELFF.

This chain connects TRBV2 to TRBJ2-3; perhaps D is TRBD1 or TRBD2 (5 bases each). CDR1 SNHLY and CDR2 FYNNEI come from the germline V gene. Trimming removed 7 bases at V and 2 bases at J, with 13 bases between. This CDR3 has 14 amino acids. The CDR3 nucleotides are TGTGCCAGCACCCGGGACGGACCCACAGATACGCAGTATTTT. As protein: CASTRDGPTDTQYF.

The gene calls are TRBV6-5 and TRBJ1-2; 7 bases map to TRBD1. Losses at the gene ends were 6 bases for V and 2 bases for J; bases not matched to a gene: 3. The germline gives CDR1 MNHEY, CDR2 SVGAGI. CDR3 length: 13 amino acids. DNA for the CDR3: TGTGCCAGCAGGGAGGGACAGAACTATGGCTACACCTTC. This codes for CASREGQNYGYTF.